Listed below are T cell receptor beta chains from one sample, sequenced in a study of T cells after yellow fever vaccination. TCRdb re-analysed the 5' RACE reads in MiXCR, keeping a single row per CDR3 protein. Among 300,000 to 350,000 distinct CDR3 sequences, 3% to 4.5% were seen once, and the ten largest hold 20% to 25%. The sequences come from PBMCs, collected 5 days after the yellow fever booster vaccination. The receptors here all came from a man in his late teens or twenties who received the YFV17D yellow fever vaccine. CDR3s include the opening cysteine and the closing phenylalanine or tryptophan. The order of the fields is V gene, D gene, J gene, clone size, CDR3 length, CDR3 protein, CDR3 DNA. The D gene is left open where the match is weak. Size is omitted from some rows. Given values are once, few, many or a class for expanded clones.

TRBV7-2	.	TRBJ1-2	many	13	CASSSAEYYGYTF	TGTGCCAGCAGCTCCGCAGAATACTATGGCTACACCTTC
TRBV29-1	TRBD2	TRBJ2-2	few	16	CSARTSTGRTTGELFF	TGCAGCGCCCGGACTAGCACGGGCCGAACAACCGGGGAGCTGTTTTTT
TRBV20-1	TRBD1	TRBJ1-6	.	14	CSASSGQGNSPLHF	TGCAGTGCTTCATCGGGACAGGGTAATTCACCCCTCCACTTT
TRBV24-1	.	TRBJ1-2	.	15	CATSDFKGDGYGYTF	TGTGCCACCAGTGATTTCAAAGGGGACGGATATGGCTACACCTTC
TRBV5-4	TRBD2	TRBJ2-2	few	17	CASSLAGGGWNTGELFF	TGTGCCAGCAGCTTGGCCGGCGGGGGATGGAACACCGGGGAGCTGTTTTTT
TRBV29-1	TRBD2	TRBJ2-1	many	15	CSAAGGALSYNEQFF	TGCAGCGCCGCCGGGGGGGCCCTCTCCTACAATGAGCAGTTCTTC
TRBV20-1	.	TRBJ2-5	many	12	CSARTTQETQYF	TGCAGTGCTAGGACTACTCAAGAGACCCAGTACTTC
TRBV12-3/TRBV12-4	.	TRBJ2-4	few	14	CASSLDTGQWIQYF	TGTGCCAGCAGTTTAGATACAGGGCAGTGGATTCAGTACTTC
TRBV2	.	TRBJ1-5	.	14	CASNRATLGQPQHF	TGTGCCAGCAACAGGGCCACCCTCGGACAGCCCCAGCATTTT
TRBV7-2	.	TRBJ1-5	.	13	CASSLSLDQPQHF	TGTGCCAGCAGCTTAAGTCTCGATCAGCCCCAGCATTTT
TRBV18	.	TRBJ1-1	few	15	CASSPRGTRNTEAFF	TGTGCCAGCTCACCACGGGGTACGCGAAACACTGAAGCTTTCTTT
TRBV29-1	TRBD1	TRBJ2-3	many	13	CSVAGQGANTQYF	TGCAGCGTTGCCGGACAGGGGGCAAATACGCAGTATTTT
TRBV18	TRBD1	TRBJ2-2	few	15	CASSGRGLVTGELFF	TGTGCCAGCTCAGGAAGGGGGCTGGTCACCGGGGAGCTGTTTTTT
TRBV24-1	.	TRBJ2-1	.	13	CATSITAGGEQFF	TGTGCCACCAGTATAACAGCCGGCGGTGAGCAGTTCTTC
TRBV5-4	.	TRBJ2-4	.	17	CASSPSGTGIAKNIQYF	TGTGCCAGCAGCCCCTCCGGGACGGGAATAGCCAAAAACATTCAGTACTTC
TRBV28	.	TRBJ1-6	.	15	CASSRLGLNNSPLHF	TGTGCCAGCAGTCGCCTGGGACTGAATAATTCACCCCTCCACTTT
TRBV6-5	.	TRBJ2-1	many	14	CASSYSASHNEQFF	TGTGCCAGCAGTTACAGCGCCTCTCACAATGAGCAGTTCTTC
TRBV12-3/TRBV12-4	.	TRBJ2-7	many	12	CASSRPSYEQYF	TGTGCCAGCAGCCGGCCCTCCTACGAGCAGTACTTC
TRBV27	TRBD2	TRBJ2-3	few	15	CASSPRRGDTDTQYF	TGTGCCAGCAGTCCCCGACGGGGGGACACAGATACGCAGTATTTT
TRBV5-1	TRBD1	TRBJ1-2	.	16	CASSPRGQEINYGYTF	TGCGCCAGCAGCCCAAGAGGACAGGAAATTAACTATGGCTACACCTTC
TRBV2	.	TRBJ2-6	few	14	CASTRLAGANVLTF	TGTGCCAGCACCAGACTGGCCGGGGCCAACGTCCTGACTTTC
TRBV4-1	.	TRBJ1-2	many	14	CASSPAAINYGYTF	TGCGCCAGCAGCCCCGCAGCGATTAACTATGGCTACACCTTC
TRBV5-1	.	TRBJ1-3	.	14	CASSLASSGNTLYF	TGCGCCAGCAGCTTGGCCAGCTCTGGAAACACCTTATATTTT
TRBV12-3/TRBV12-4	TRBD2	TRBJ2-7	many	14	CASTNSGASYEQYF	TGTGCCAGCACTAATAGCGGGGCTTCCTACGAGCAGTACTTC
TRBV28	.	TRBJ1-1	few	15	CASSSGVFLNTEAFF	TGTGCCAGCAGTTCAGGGGTTTTTTTGAACACTGAAGCTTTCTTT
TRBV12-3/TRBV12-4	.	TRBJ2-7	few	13	CASSLGRENEQYF	TGTGCCAGCAGTTTGGGCAGGGAAAACGAGCAGTACTTC
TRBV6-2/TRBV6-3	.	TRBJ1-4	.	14	CASSTRATNEKLFF	TGTGCCAGCAGTACGAGAGCAACTAATGAAAAACTGTTTTTT
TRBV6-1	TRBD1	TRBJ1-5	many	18	CASRESSVRGSINQPQHF	TGTGCCAGCAGAGAGAGCTCAGTCAGGGGGAGTATCAATCAGCCCCAGCATTTT
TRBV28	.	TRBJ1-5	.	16	CASSFSARANRQPQHF	TGTGCCAGCAGTTTTTCGGCGCGGGCCAATAGACAGCCCCAGCATTTT